This T cell receptor (beta chain) is from a study of T cell responses to AZD1222 COVID-19 vaccine. Trimming took 6 bases from V and 8 from J, leaving 8 bases between them. The germline gives CDR1 SGHAT, CDR2 FQNNGV. The CDR3 runs 11 residues. Using immunoSEQ multiplex PCR, the repertoire was profiled, and TCRdb retains in-frame clones only, with some absent. Here the sample spans roughly 140,000 clones, 85% to 95% being singletons. A word on this clone: The antigen remains unidentified.

The study, taken as a whole, reports: It was only 6 or 7 AZD1222 recipients who were seropositive at baseline. As reported, nearly half of all spike-specific TCRs target variant regions that are unmutated.

The chain couples TRBV11-2 to TRBJ2-1, with D unresolved. This TCR came from an adult in good health. This material consisted of peripheral blood, taken on day 0 of AZD1222 vaccination. The CDR3 coding sequence is TGTGCCAGCAGTACTTGGGATGAGCAGTTCTTC. Its protein is CASSTWDEQFF.